This is a list of T cell receptor beta chains from one sample in a study of shared clonotypes between healthy human individuals. The protocol was immunoSEQ multiplex PCR, while the TCRdb copy is restricted to in-frame clones and leaves out a portion. The sample contains a few hundred thousand clones, under 80% of which appear only once. Sequenced: memory CD4+ T cells sorted from blood. These receptors came from a man aged 30-40 years in good health. Both conserved end residues are part of each CDR3. Each record gives: V gene, D gene, J gene, clone size, CDR3 DNA, CDR3 protein. D genes are given only for firm matches. Size values are once, few and many counts, or a class for expanded clones, and some rows have none.

TRBV5-4	TRBD2	TRBJ2-1	.	TGTGCCAGCAGCCCTCTAGCGGGAGGGTCGGTTTACAATGAGCAGTTCTTC	CASSPLAGGSVYNEQFF
TRBV2	.	TRBJ1-2	.	TGTGCCAGCAGTGAAACCTGGAGGGAGGGTGTAGGCTACACCTTC	CASSETWREGVGYTF
TRBV14	TRBD1	TRBJ2-1	.	TGTGCCAGCAGCCGTTGGACAGGGGGGAATGAGCAGTTCTTC	CASSRWTGGNEQFF
TRBV5-1	TRBD2	TRBJ2-2	.	TGCGCCAGCAGCTTGGCCGGGCTAGCGGGAATCGGCACCGGGGAGCTGTTTTTT	CASSLAGLAGIGTGELFF
TRBV30	.	TRBJ1-1	.	TGTGCCTGGAGTAAGGATCTGAACACTGAAGCTTTCTTT	CAWSKDLNTEAFF
TRBV28	.	TRBJ1-5	.	TGTGCCAGCAGTTCAGGGATGGAGGGCAATCAGCCCCAGCATTTT	CASSSGMEGNQPQHF
TRBV6-6	.	TRBJ2-1	.	TGTGCCAGCAGTTACACGGCGGGTTCCTACAATGAGCAGTTCTTC	CASSYTAGSYNEQFF
TRBV2	.	TRBJ2-4	.	TGTGCCAGCAGTGCCGCCTTAAACATTCAGTACTTC	CASSAALNIQYF
TRBV6-5	.	TRBJ1-5	.	TGTGCCAGCAGTTACGCCTCGGTGGGGGGGTCTCAGCCCCAGCATTTT	CASSYASVGGSQPQHF
TRBV7-9	.	TRBJ1-2	.	TGTGCCAGCAGCCAGGGACCGTACTATGGCTACACCTTC	CASSQGPYYGYTF
TRBV7-9	.	TRBJ1-4	many	TGTGCCAGCAGCTCACGGAATGAAAAACTGTTTTTT	CASSSRNEKLFF
TRBV11-2	TRBD1	TRBJ1-4	.	TGTGCCAGCAGCTTAGAAGCAGGGGGACGTAATGAAAAACTGTTTTTT	CASSLEAGGRNEKLFF
TRBV7-6	.	TRBJ2-2	.	TGTGCCAGCAGCTTAAGGGAAGGGACCACCGGGGAGCTGTTTTTT	CASSLREGTTGELFF
TRBV6-6	.	TRBJ1-5	.	TGTGCCAGCAGTTACGGGCAGGGTCCCCAGCCCCAGCATTTT	CASSYGQGPQPQHF
TRBV5-8	TRBD2	TRBJ2-1	few	TGTGCCAGCAGGCAAGCGGGATTTGAGCAGTTCTTC	CASRQAGFEQFF
TRBV5-1	.	TRBJ2-5	.	TGCGCCAGCAGCGCCAAGGAGGAGTACCAAGAGACCCAGTACTTC	CASSAKEEYQETQYF
TRBV18	TRBD1	TRBJ2-7	.	TGTGCCAGCTCAACCGGGACAGGGGGTTGGTACTTC	CASSTGTGGWYF
TRBV6-6	.	TRBJ1-1	.	TGTGCCAGCAGTTGGGGGACTGAAGCTTTCTTT	CASSWGTEAFF
TRBV30	.	TRBJ2-2	.	TGTGCCTTTAGGACAGCCCGTGACACCGGGGAGCTGTTTTTT	CAFRTARDTGELFF
TRBV4-1	.	TRBJ1-1	once	TGCGCCAGCAGCGACACAGGTATAATGGAGACTGAAGCTTTCTTT	CASSDTGIMETEAFF
TRBV5-4	TRBD1	TRBJ1-1	.	TGTGCCAGCAGCGGGGACAGGGCGGGGACTGAAGCTTTCTTT	CASSGDRAGTEAFF
TRBV28	TRBD1	TRBJ1-2	.	TGTGCCAGCAGTTTTGGACAGGGCCACTATGGCTACACCTTC	CASSFGQGHYGYTF
TRBV7-7	TRBD1	TRBJ2-7	many	TGTGCCAGCAGCCTCCGGACAGGGGGCTACTACGAGCAGTACTTC	CASSLRTGGYYEQYF
TRBV7-7	.	TRBJ2-1	.	TGTGCTAGCAGCCCCTCCCGGCTAGCCGGTGAGCAGTTCTTC	CASSPSRLAGEQFF
TRBV7-9	.	TRBJ2-7	.	TGTGCCAGTAAAAGCCGAGGAGCCGAGCAGTACTTC	CASKSRGAEQYF
TRBV19	TRBD1	TRBJ1-5	once	TGTGCCAGTAGTGGCCGGGACAGGGGGCAGTATCAGCCCCAGCATTTT	CASSGRDRGQYQPQHF
TRBV7-3	TRBD2	TRBJ2-3	.	TGTGCCAGCAGCCCCACAAGCGGGAGTACCGGTACGCAGTATTTT	CASSPTSGSTGTQYF
TRBV11-2	.	TRBJ2-7	.	TGTGCCAGCAGCTTAGATCCCGCCCACCAGTACTTC	CASSLDPAHQYF
TRBV9	.	TRBJ1-2	medium-sized	TGTGCCAGCAGCGTAGATGGGGGGCGCAAGGGCTACACCTTC	CASSVDGGRKGYTF
TRBV5-1	TRBD2	TRBJ2-7	.	TGCGCCAGCAGCGGGACTAACTCCTACGAGCAGTACTTC	CASSGTNSYEQYF
TRBV6-5	TRBD2	TRBJ2-7	.	TGTGCCAGCAGTTCGGCGGGAGGTTCTTCCTACGAGCAGTACTTC	CASSSAGGSSYEQYF